This T cell receptor (beta chain) appears in the sequencing data of a study of shared clonotypes between healthy human individuals. As for the study in general: For every donor, three CD4 naive, three CD4 memory, two CD8 naive and one CD8 memory plates were used.

Regarding the study as a whole: Enrolling few donors narrowed the genetic and exposure-history diversity that was represented.

Germline V CDR1 and CDR2: MNHEY, SMNVEV (reference sequence). This CDR3 has 13 amino acids. Only in-frame clones appear in the TCRdb table, and some are missing; sequencing was by immunoSEQ multiplex PCR. This table has approximately 710,000 clones, around 91% appearing once. In the case of this clone: Its antigen remains unknown.

This receptor was taken from a man between 18 and 35 years old in good health. Some clones in this sample may be carry-over from other donors' samples. The specimen was memory CD8+ T cells from PBMCs. Subset specified: CD45RO+ cells pooled with CCR7-negative TemRA cells. The rearrangement joins TRBV27 to TRBJ2-5; 9 bases line up with TRBD2. The end of the DNA aligns better with TRBJ2-7, so the J call may be wrong. Here the CDR3 reads CASSPGLAGEQYF. The CDR3 DNA sequence: TGTGCCAGCAGCCCGGGACTAGCAGGCGAGCAGTACTTC.